Below, 28 T cell receptor beta chains from the same sample are listed, as sequenced in a study of blood T cell repertoires in COVID-19. Some clones are missing from TCRdb's copy, which holds only in-frame ones; the method was immunoSEQ multiplex PCR. The data show 280,000 or so clones, roughly 88% seen once. Sequenced material: PBMCs or T cells enriched from blood (not recorded which). All receptors come from a young man who had recovered from COVID-19.

V gene TRBV4-3 combines with J gene TRBJ1-1, with D perhaps TRBD1 (5 bases). V was cut by 1 base and J by 4 bases, with 13 bases left in between. This CDR3 contains 15 residues. Per the germline V gene, CDR1 is LGHNA and CDR2 is YSLEER. CDR3 loop: CASSQVGYRGTEAFF. In nucleotides, the CDR3 is TGCGCCAGCAGCCAAGTCGGTTATAGGGGCACTGAAGCTTTCTTT.

The chain joins TRBV2 to TRBJ1-5, with 8 bases that match TRBD1. Germline V lookup: CDR1 SNHLY, CDR2 FYNNEI. V dropped 5 bases and J dropped 5; count of bases not matched to a gene: 8. The CDR3 length is 15 residues. The CDR3 DNA is TGTGCCAGCAGTCCGAACAGGGGGTGGGATCAGCCCCAGCATTTT. Residues: CASSPNRGWDQPQHF.

The J gene is TRBJ1-2, the V gene TRBV6-5, with D unresolved. The CDR3 runs 14 residues. Germline assignment: CDR1 MNHEY and CDR2 SVGAGI. The germline V and J ends were trimmed by 8 bases and 1 base, with 14 bases remaining between them. CDR3 protein: CASSAQRSNYGYTF. For the CDR3, the DNA is TGTGCCAGCTCTGCCCAACGTAGTAACTATGGCTACACCTTC.

This CDR3 is CASSVSLAASSTDTQYF. CDR3 nucleotide sequence: TGTGCCAGCAGCGTTAGTCTAGCGGCCTCTAGCACAGATACGCAGTATTTT. The V and J genes are TRBV9 and TRBJ2-3; 7 nucleotides agree with TRBD2. In germline, CDR1 is SGDLS, CDR2 YYNGEE. V shed 2 bases and J 0 bases; nucleotides not matched to a gene: 9. The CDR3 is 17 residues long.

The chain has TRBV9 and TRBJ2-1, with D possibly being TRBD1 (6 bases). The ends were cut back, 4 bases at V and 12 bases at J, with 23 bases in the middle. The CDR3 has 15 amino acids. Germline V gives CDR1 SGDLS, CDR2 YYNGEE. The CDR3 loop reads CASSPFEQGTVGQFF. In DNA, the CDR3 is TGTGCCAGCAGCCCCTTCGAACAGGGCACTGTGGGGCAGTTCTTC.

The chain employs TRBV30 and TRBJ2-6; the D gene is possibly TRBD1 (8 bases). There are 16 residues in the CDR3. Germline V gene data show CDR1 as GTSNPN and CDR2 as SVGIG (reference sequence). The V gene lost 4 bases and the J gene lost 1 base, with 14 bases spanning the gap. As DNA, the CDR3 is TGTGCCTGGACCACAGGGGGAGGGTCTGGGGCCAACGTCCTGACTTTC. Its translation is CAWTTGGGSGANVLTF.

J is TRBJ1-6 and V is TRBV6-5; D gene uncertain. Trimming pared 10 bases from V and 0 bases from J, leaving 13 bases between. Germline CDR1 reads MNHEY; CDR2 reads SVGAGI. The CDR3 is 15 residues long. The CDR3 DNA follows: TGTGCCACGCAAAAGGAGAGCTCCTATAATTCACCCCTCCACTTT. It codes for CATQKESSYNSPLHF.

The V call is TRBV3-1 (or the pseudogene TRBV3-2), the J call TRBJ2-7; TRBD1 is a possible D gene (7 bases). The CDR3 contains 15 residues. V lost 6 bases to trimming and J lost 0 bases, with 15 bases between them. Looked up from germline, CDR1 is LGHDT and CDR2 is YNNKEL (reference sequence). Here the CDR3 DNA reads TGTGCCAGCAGGACTACAGGGGACTCCTCCTACGAGCAGTACTTC. This codes for CASRTTGDSSYEQYF.

The chain couples TRBV24-1 to TRBJ2-3, with 9 bases identical to TRBD2. Germline values: CDR1 KGHDR, CDR2 SFDVKD. The CDR3 length is 17 residues. Trimming took 4 bases from V and 2 from J; bases not matched to a gene: 9. CDR3 amino acids: CATSDQGERGATDTQYF. Here the CDR3 DNA reads TGTGCCACCAGTGACCAGGGGGAGCGGGGGGCCACAGATACGCAGTATTTT.

The rearrangement links TRBV9 to TRBJ2-5, with TRBD2 matching 15 bases. V was clipped by 1 base and J by 5 bases; unmatched bases: 9. CDR1 is SGDLS and CDR2 is YYNGEE in the germline V gene. The CDR3 extends over 18 amino acids. CDR3 DNA sequence: TGTGCCAGCAGCGTAAATTGGGGACTAGCGGGGGGCCCGGAGACCCAGTACTTC. Translation gives CASSVNWGLAGGPETQYF.

This clone appeared a few times. The chain recombines TRBV6-5 with TRBJ1-1; D is possibly TRBD1 (6 bases). The CDR3 is made up of 15 amino acids. V was cut by 7 bases and J by 2 bases, with 17 bases left in between. Germline V CDR1 and CDR2: MNHEY, SVGAGI. In nucleotides, the CDR3 is TGTGCCAGCATGGGTCGGGGGGCGGGAAACACTGAAGCTTTCTTT. It is translated as CASMGRGAGNTEAFF.

V usage is TRBV5-1 and J usage is TRBJ1-2; TRBD1 aligns across 9 bases. The CDR3 is 12 residues long. Germline lookup yields CDR1 SGHRS and CDR2 YFSETQ. With 4 bases clipped from V and 6 bases from J, the junction kept 1 base outside the gene matches. The CDR3 DNA is TGCGCCAGCAGCAGGGACAGGGATGGCTACACCTTC. It encodes CASSRDRDGYTF.

This clone was observed a single time. The chain is built from TRBV29-1 and TRBJ1-1; weak D call: TRBD1 (6 bases). V lost 7 bases and J lost 3, with 15 bases in between. The CDR3 has 13 amino acids. The germline gives CDR1 SQVTM, CDR2 ANQGSEA. The DNA of the CDR3 is TGCAGCGCGGATACAGGGCCGGACACTGAAGCTTTCTTT. Residues: CSADTGPDTEAFF.

V and J are TRBV5-1 and TRBJ1-1; D remains ambiguous. This CDR3 has 12 amino acids. Between the trimmed V and J ends, which lost 2 bases and 5 bases, there was a span of 7 bases. Germline CDR1 is SGHRS and CDR2 is YFSETQ. The CDR3 is CASSFDRTEAFF. In DNA, the CDR3 is TGCGCCAGCAGCTTTGATCGGACTGAAGCTTTCTTT.

As DNA, the CDR3 is TGTGCCAGCAGCTTATATCCGGTTACAGATACGCAGTATTTT. This translates into CASSLYPVTDTQYF. J is TRBJ2-3 and V is TRBV7-3, with D unresolved. Germline CDR1 is SGHTA and CDR2 is FQGTGA. The V end was cut by 2 bases, the J end by 3 bases, with 9 bases between. This CDR3 has 14 residues.

This clone turned up a few times. V is TRBV29-1 and J is TRBJ1-4; D is perhaps TRBD1 (5 bases). The germline V gene encodes CDR1 SQVTM and CDR2 ANQGSEA. Between the trimmed V and J ends, which lost 6 bases and 7 bases, there was a span of 9 bases. The CDR3 has 11 amino acids. The CDR3 DNA follows: TGCAGCGTGCCTACAGGTGAAAAACTGTTTTTT. It translates to CSVPTGEKLFF.

The V gene is TRBV6-2 or TRBV6-3, the J gene TRBJ2-7; D is perhaps TRBD1 (6 bases). Germline V gives CDR1 MNHEY, CDR2 SVGEGT. V dropped 3 bases and J dropped 0 bases, with 12 bases sitting between them. This CDR3 contains 15 residues. The CDR3 nucleotides read TGTGCCAGCAGTTATTTTACAGGGCCCTCCTACGAGCAGTACTTC. It encodes CASSYFTGPSYEQYF.

This clone came up many times. The chain has TRBV5-1 and TRBJ2-1; 8 bases map to TRBD2. The CDR3 is 15 residues long. Germline V gene lookup returns CDR1 SGHRS and CDR2 YFSETQ. V trimming: 2 bases; J trimming: 2 bases; junction bases outside the gene matches: 3. CDR3: CASSFAGGAYNEQFF. CDR3 coding DNA: TGCGCCAGCAGCTTCGCCGGGGGGGCCTACAATGAGCAGTTCTTC.

The J gene is TRBJ1-1, the V gene TRBV5-5; 11 bases agree with TRBD1. CDR1 and CDR2 (germline): SGHKS, YYEKEE (reference sequence). Germline trimming cut 5 bases from V and 4 bases from J; bases unmatched to any gene: 4. CDR3 length equals 14 residues. CDR3 region: CASSRTGGFTEAFF. CDR3 nucleotide sequence: TGTGCCAGCAGTAGGACAGGGGGCTTCACTGAAGCTTTCTTT.

Concerning this clone itself: Within the sample, other DNA sequences also encode this same CDR3. The gene calls are TRBV2 and TRBJ1-1; D not certain. V gave up 6 bases and J gave up 1 base, with 6 bases separating them. There are 12 residues in the CDR3. Germline CDR1 and CDR2: SNHLY and FYNNEI. CDR3 in amino acids: CASREGNTEAFF. The CDR3 coding sequence is TGTGCCAGCAGGGAGGGGAACACTGAAGCTTTCTTT.

The J gene is TRBJ2-2, the V gene TRBV5-6; TRBD1 is a possible D gene (5 bases). Germline V gene lookup returns CDR1 SGHDT and CDR2 YYEEEE. The CDR3 spans 19 residues. Trimming left V 2 bases short and J 0 bases short, with 20 bases between. CDR3 sequence reads: CASSFGSDSSLPNTGELFF. The CDR3 DNA reads TGTGCCAGCAGCTTTGGTTCCGACAGCTCACTTCCGAACACCGGGGAGCTGTTTTTT.

V is TRBV29-1 and J is TRBJ2-7, with 7 bases lining up with TRBD1. V lost 3 bases to trimming and J lost 3 bases; unmatched junction nucleotides: 8. This CDR3 is built from 14 residues. Looked up from germline, CDR1 is SQVTM and CDR2 is ANQGSEA. The CDR3 protein is CSVEERDRNYEQYF. The CDR3 coding sequence is TGCAGCGTTGAGGAACGGGACAGAAACTACGAGCAGTACTTC.

The gene calls are TRBV19 and TRBJ1-5; TRBD1 might be the D (5 bases). Trimming shortened V by 3 bases and J by 4 bases, and 10 bases separated the two germline ends. Germline V gene data show CDR1 as LNHDA and CDR2 as SQIVND (reference sequence). This CDR3 is 14 amino acids long. The CDR3 region has the DNA TGTGCCAGTAGTATGCGGGGCGATAATCAGCCCCAGCATTTT. Its translation: CASSMRGDNQPQHF.

V is TRBV7-9 and J is TRBJ2-7; tentative D call: TRBD1 (6 bases). The CDR3 is made up of 13 amino acids. Germline values: CDR1 SEHNR, CDR2 FQNEAQ (reference sequence). V was shortened by 5 bases and J by 2 bases, with 10 bases between the two germline ends. CDR3 region: CASSRDIPYEQYF. The DNA for the CDR3 is TGTGCCAGCAGCCGGGACATTCCCTACGAGCAGTACTTC.

This clone was seen a single time. The chain employs TRBV20-1 and TRBJ1-3; no clear D gene. Germline V gene data show CDR1 as DFQATT and CDR2 as SNEGSKA (reference sequence). V gave up 3 bases and J gave up 3 bases, with 6 bases separating them. This CDR3 contains 12 residues. The CDR3 loop is CSASFFGNTIYF. CDR3 coding DNA: TGCAGTGCTAGTTTCTTTGGAAACACCATATATTTT.

The chain joins TRBV4-2 to TRBJ2-2, with 8 nucleotides matching TRBD2. The germline V gene has CDR1 LGHNA and CDR2 YNFKEQ. Trimming removed 1 base from V and 5 bases from J; junction bases left unmatched: 3. The CDR3 length is 15 residues. CDR3 sequence reads: CASSQAGGQTGELFF. The CDR3 coding sequence is TGTGCCAGCAGCCAAGCGGGGGGGCAGACCGGGGAGCTGTTTTTT.

The genes are TRBV5-1 and TRBJ2-2; TRBD1 matches 7 bases. This CDR3 has 16 residues. Germline CDR1 SGHRS, CDR2 YFSETQ. V lost 4 bases and J lost 4; bases outside the gene matches: 10. The chain's CDR3 is CASSPKGGASTGELFF. The CDR3 bases are TGCGCCAGCAGCCCCAAAGGGGGCGCATCCACCGGGGAGCTGTTTTTT.

DNA for the CDR3: TGTGCCAGCAGCAGGGGACAGATCTTTTCTGGAAACACCATATATTTT. This encodes CASSRGQIFSGNTIYF. The chain is built from TRBV14 and TRBJ1-3; TRBD1 aligns across 7 bases. Germline V gene data show CDR1 as SGHDN and CDR2 as FVKESK. CDR3 length: 16 residues. Trimming cost V 5 bases and J 1 base; bases outside gene matches: 8.